The 29 T cell receptor beta chains presented below share a single source sample, sequenced in a study of shared clonotypes between healthy human individuals (dated by TCRdb to the early 2020s). The library relied on the immunoSEQ multiplex PCR assay. Not all clones reach the TCRdb copy of this immuneACCESS table, which keeps in-frame sequences only. Checked studies attribute under half of the gap to unresolved V genes and leave the rest unexplained. This sample lists roughly 640,000 clones; roughly 70% were detected once. The leading ten clones occupy approximately 1.8% of the sample. Source material: memory CD4+ T cells sorted from blood. The sample's cell subset or site label, in plain terms: CD45RA-negative fraction. The receptors were gathered from a woman aged 25 to 45 in good health.

The V call is TRBV19, the J call TRBJ2-1; 7 nucleotides match TRBD2. Germline V lookup: CDR1 LNHDA, CDR2 SQIVND (reference sequence). This CDR3 has 14 residues. V lost 11 bases and J lost 4; bases outside the gene matches: 11. The chain's CDR3 is CALRWGRVYNEQFF. CDR3 bases: TGTGCCCTAAGATGGGGGAGGGTTTACAATGAGCAGTTCTTC. The full variable domain, its missing parts supplied by reference TRBV19 and TRBJ2-1, is DGGITQSPKYLFRKEGQNVTLSCEQNLNHDAMYWYRQDPGQGLRLIYYSQIVNDFQKGDIAEGYSVSREKKESFPLTVTSAQKNPTAFYLCALRWGRVYNEQFFGPGTRLTVL.

This chain connects TRBV27 to TRBJ2-7, with TRBD1 identical over 7 bases. The germline V gene has CDR1 MNHEY and CDR2 SMNVEV (reference sequence). This CDR3 spans 16 amino acids. J was trimmed by 6 bases and V by 2 bases; bases with no gene match: 13. The CDR3 sequence: CASSLKGQDRPREQYF. In nucleotides, the CDR3 is TGTGCCAGCAGTTTAAAGGGCCAGGACAGGCCCCGCGAGCAGTACTTC.

This clone is a singleton in its sample. The chain is built from TRBV28 and TRBJ2-7; D uncertain. V was clipped by 3 bases and J by 3 bases, with 12 bases between them. The germline V gene encodes CDR1 MDHEN and CDR2 SYDVKM. There are 14 residues in the CDR3. In nucleotides, the CDR3 is TGTGCCAGCAGTTTGTCGGTTCTACTCTACGAGCAGTACTTC. This encodes CASSLSVLLYEQYF.

This clone was picked up a small number of times. The CDR3 sequence: CASSKFYEQYF. The DNA of the CDR3 is TGTGCCAGCAGTAAGTTCTACGAGCAGTACTTC. This chain links TRBV28 with TRBJ2-7; no reliable D call. V shed 5 bases and J shed 3 bases, with 5 bases lying between them. CDR1 is MDHEN, CDR2 SYDVKM, per germline. This CDR3 has 11 residues.

Concerning this clone: Other DNA sequences in this sample translate to the same CDR3. This rearrangement joins TRBV11-3 to TRBJ2-2; D might be TRBD1 or TRBD2, each matching 5 bases. The CDR3 totals 13 residues. Germline-derived CDR1 and CDR2 are SGHNT and YENEEA. V lost 8 bases to trimming and J lost 1 base, with 8 bases between them. The CDR3 region has the DNA TGTGCCAGCGGGACGGGGAACACCGGGGAGCTGTTTTTT. Protein product: CASGTGNTGELFF.

V and J are TRBV2 and TRBJ2-7, with D perhaps given as TRBD1 or TRBD2 (6 bases each). Germline CDR1 SNHLY, CDR2 FYNNEI. Trimming removed 5 bases from V and 3 bases from J, with 11 bases in between. The CDR3 runs to 13 residues. The CDR3 coding sequence is TGTGCCAGCAGTTTGCGGGACATCTACGAGCAGTACTTC. Its translation: CASSLRDIYEQYF.

V and J are TRBV5-4 and TRBJ2-3; no reliable D call. V was clipped by 3 bases and J by 5 bases, with 16 bases between them. The CDR3 spans 15 residues. The V gene's germline CDR1 is SGHNT and CDR2 YYREEE (reference sequence). In DNA form, the CDR3 reads TGTGCCAGCAGCTCCCCCGCGCTCCGCGGAGATACGCAGTATTTT. It codes for CASSSPALRGDTQYF.

The chain uses TRBV28 and TRBJ2-7; D perhaps matches TRBD1 (6 bases). CDR1 MDHEN and CDR2 SYDVKM come from the germline V gene. Trimming removed 6 bases at V and 2 bases at J, with 17 bases between. The CDR3 length is 15 residues. The CDR3 reads CASSIAQGNPYEQYF. Written as DNA, the CDR3 is TGTGCCAGCAGCATAGCACAGGGAAACCCCTACGAGCAGTACTTC.

This chain uses TRBV2 with TRBJ2-3; D might be TRBD2 (6 bases). The germline V gene encodes CDR1 SNHLY and CDR2 FYNNEI. V was trimmed by 4 bases and J by 2 bases, leaving 13 bases between them. The CDR3 contains 15 residues. In DNA, the CDR3 is TGTGCCAGCAGTGGAGGGACTGTAGACACAGATACGCAGTATTTT. Translating it yields CASSGGTVDTDTQYF.

This chain connects TRBV6-6 to TRBJ1-2, with 7 bases identical to TRBD1. V trimming: 7 bases; J trimming: 8 bases; junction bases outside the gene matches: 7. This CDR3 has 12 amino acids. CDR1 is MNHNY, CDR2 SVGAGI, per germline (reference sequence). CDR3 amino acids: CASTQGKEGYTF. CDR3 DNA sequence: TGTGCCAGCACACAGGGGAAGGAGGGCTACACCTTC.

The CDR3 bases are TGCAGCGTAAGACTATACACCGGGGAGCTGTTTTTT. This gives the protein CSVRLYTGELFF. This chain links TRBV29-1 with TRBJ2-2; D might be TRBD2 (5 bases). Trimming cost V 6 bases and J 3 bases, with 8 bases left between them. The CDR3 totals 12 residues. CDR1 and CDR2 from the germline V gene are SQVTM and ANQGSEA.

This sequence joins TRBV20-1 and TRBJ1-1, with TRBD1 identical over 7 bases. V trimming: 7 bases; J trimming: 3 bases; junction bases outside the gene matches: 2. Looked up from germline, CDR1 is DFQATT and CDR2 is SNEGSKA (reference sequence). This CDR3 is 11 amino acids long. The DNA for the CDR3 is TGCAGTGTTACAGGGGACACTGAAGCTTTCTTT. Protein product: CSVTGDTEAFF.

The chain joins TRBV28 to TRBJ1-4; D call uncertain. In germline, CDR1 is MDHEN, CDR2 SYDVKM. The V end lost 6 bases, the J end lost 5 bases, and 4 bases lay between the germline ends. There are 11 residues in the CDR3. Here the CDR3 reads CASRFNEKLFF. The CDR3 DNA sequence: TGTGCCAGCAGGTTCAATGAAAAACTGTTTTTT.

This chain links TRBV9 with TRBJ2-7; D is unclear. Germline V gives CDR1 SGDLS, CDR2 YYNGEE. Trimming cost V 4 bases and J 5 bases, with 10 bases left between them. CDR3 size: 12 residues. CDR3 sequence (DNA): TGTGCCAGCAGCCCCCCTTCCCACGAGCAGTACTTC. Translating it yields CASSPPSHEQYF.

This clone was seen more than once but under ten times. The chain employs TRBV10-3 and TRBJ2-1; D gene ambiguous. The germline CDR1 and CDR2 sequences are ENHRY and SYGVKD. This CDR3 is 14 amino acids long. The V gene lost 3 bases and the J gene lost 7 bases, with 13 bases spanning the gap. CDR3 protein: CAISDAVSQNEQFF. The CDR3 DNA reads as TGTGCCATCAGTGACGCGGTCAGCCAAAATGAGCAGTTCTTC.

The chain links TRBV4-1 to TRBJ2-7; D remains unclear. The length of the CDR3 is 15 residues. V lost 0 bases and J lost 1, with 10 bases in between. The V gene's germline CDR1 is MGHRA and CDR2 YSYEKL. CDR3: CASSQDTVNSYEQYF. CDR3 DNA: TGCGCCAGCAGCCAAGACACAGTGAATTCCTACGAGCAGTACTTC.

This clone was detected once. V gene TRBV18 combines with J gene TRBJ2-5, with a tentative D call TRBD1 (6 bases). The CDR3 is made up of 14 amino acids. V gave up 4 bases and J gave up 1 base, with 10 bases separating them. CDR1 KGHSH and CDR2 LQKENI come from the germline V gene. This chain's CDR3 is CASSQGDGQETQYF. The CDR3 bases are TGTGCCAGCTCACAGGGGGACGGCCAAGAGACCCAGTACTTC.

The chain carries TRBV5-4 and TRBJ1-1; a possible D gene is TRBD1 (5 bases). The germline CDR1 and CDR2 sequences are SGHNT and YYREEE (reference sequence). The CDR3 is 13 amino acids. The V gene lost 3 bases and the J gene lost 3 bases, with 9 bases spanning the gap. The CDR3, as DNA: TGTGCCAGCAGCTATACGGGACACACTGAAGCTTTCTTT. It yields the protein CASSYTGHTEAFF.

The gene calls are TRBV7-9 and TRBJ2-6; D possibly corresponds to TRBD2 (5 bases). Germline V CDR1 and CDR2: SEHNR, FQNEAQ (reference sequence). This CDR3 contains 14 residues. V lost 3 bases to trimming and J lost 2 bases, with 5 bases between them. CDR3 amino acids: CASSFGAGANVLTF. CDR3 nucleotides: TGTGCCAGCAGCTTCGGGGCTGGGGCCAACGTCCTGACTTTC.

Turning to this clone: This sample also contains other DNA sequences that code for the same CDR3. V usage is TRBV5-1 and J usage is TRBJ2-1, with D maybe TRBD2 (5 bases). Germline V gene lookup returns CDR1 SGHRS and CDR2 YFSETQ. V dropped 2 bases and J dropped 4 bases, with 13 bases sitting between them. CDR3 length: 15 amino acids. CDR3 sequence (DNA): TGCGCCAGCAGCTTAAGTAGCGCGGGTTACAATGAGCAGTTCTTC. It codes for CASSLSSAGYNEQFF.

This clone came up many times. This rearrangement joins TRBV28 to TRBJ1-5, with D unresolved. V was pared by 6 bases and J by 7 bases, with 19 bases between. The V gene's germline CDR1 is MDHEN and CDR2 SYDVKM. CDR3 size: 15 residues. CDR3 in amino acids: CASRGLPGLWQPQHF. DNA of the CDR3: TGTGCCAGCAGAGGTCTTCCAGGATTATGGCAGCCCCAGCATTTT.

The chain joins TRBV5-6 to TRBJ2-5; no firm D call. Trimming left V 4 bases short and J 2 bases short, with 9 bases between. CDR3 length: 13 amino acids. Germline lookup yields CDR1 SGHDT and CDR2 YYEEEE. CDR3 sequence: CASSRVGQETQYF. CDR3 DNA: TGTGCCAGCAGCAGAGTAGGACAAGAGACCCAGTACTTC.

This chain connects TRBV30 to TRBJ1-2; perhaps TRBD1 as D (5 bases). The CDR3 sequence is 15 residues long. V dropped 5 bases and J dropped 2 bases, with 18 bases sitting between them. Germline values: CDR1 GTSNPN, CDR2 SVGIG (reference sequence). CDR3 bases: TGTGCCTGGGCCATGCTGGGGCCACTAAACTATGGCTACACCTTC. As protein: CAWAMLGPLNYGYTF.

The chain recombines TRBV6-6 with TRBJ2-3; tentatively, D is TRBD2 (5 bases). The germline V gene has CDR1 MNHNY and CDR2 SVGAGI (reference sequence). The CDR3 is 14 residues long. Trimming took 0 bases from V and 5 from J, leaving 9 bases between them. CDR3 protein: CASSYSSRVDTQYF. The CDR3 nucleotides are TGTGCCAGCAGTTACTCCTCGAGGGTAGATACGCAGTATTTT.

This chain uses TRBV6-6 with TRBJ2-1; the D gene is possibly TRBD1 (5 bases). The germline gives CDR1 MNHNY, CDR2 SVGAGI (reference sequence). Trimming removed 7 bases at V and 0 bases at J, with 16 bases between. The CDR3 is made up of 16 amino acids. The CDR3 coding sequence is TGTGCCAGCACCAGGGATTCACGTCGCTCCTACAATGAGCAGTTCTTC. As protein: CASTRDSRRSYNEQFF.

The rearrangement joins TRBV5-6 to TRBJ2-1; 12 nucleotides match TRBD2. CDR3 length: 16 residues. V lost 4 bases to trimming and J lost 6 bases; unmatched junction nucleotides: 8. CDR1 is SGHDT and CDR2 is YYEEEE in the germline V gene. The CDR3 DNA is TGTGCCAGCAGCGGCGCGGGACTAGCGGGTATCAATGAGCAGTTCTTC. Translating it yields CASSGAGLAGINEQFF.

The J gene is TRBJ2-7, the V gene TRBV11-1; D possibly matches TRBD1 or TRBD2 (5 bases each). The V gene's germline CDR1 is SGHAT and CDR2 FQDESV (reference sequence). The CDR3 loop spans 16 amino acids. Trimming cost V 3 bases and J 2 bases, with 17 bases left between them. The CDR3 reads CASSLVPGTVTYEQYF. The CDR3 DNA follows: TGTGCCAGCAGCTTGGTACCCGGGACGGTAACCTACGAGCAGTACTTC.

With regard to this clone: This specimen includes other DNA sequences encoding the same CDR3. CDR3 sequence (DNA): TGTGCCAGCAGCTTGGGGAACTACAATGAGCAGTTCTTC. This codes for CASSLGNYNEQFF. J is TRBJ2-1 and V is TRBV11-2; no firm D call. The CDR3 covers 13 residues. The V end lost 3 bases, the J end lost 3 bases, and 6 bases lay between the germline ends. CDR1 and CDR2 (germline): SGHAT, FQNNGV.

This clone appeared a few times. This chain uses TRBV5-6 with TRBJ2-6; TRBD1 might be the D (6 bases). V lost 3 bases, J lost 4 bases, and 14 bases lay in between. The CDR3 spans 16 residues. Germline loops: CDR1 SGHDT, CDR2 YYEEEE. The CDR3 sequence: CASSWNMGAGANVLTF. In nucleotides, the CDR3 is TGTGCCAGCAGCTGGAATATGGGGGCCGGGGCCAACGTCCTGACTTTC. The complete variable domain, with remaining parts taken from reference TRBV5-6 and TRBJ2-6, reads DAGVTQSPTHLIKTRGQQVTLRCSPKSGHDTVSWYQQALGQGPQFIFQYYEEEERQRGNFPDRFSGHQFPNYSSELNVNALLLGDSALYLCASSWNMGAGANVLTFGAGSRLTVL.